This is a list of T cell receptor beta chains from one sample in a study of T cell repertoires in cytomegalovirus infection. MiXCR, run by TCRdb on the reads, gives a single entry per CDR3 protein. The top ten clones hold roughly an eighth of a sample with hundreds of thousands of distinct CDR3 sequences, over 25% of them seen once. These receptors lack a known antigen. The starting material was cultured CD8+ T cells from PBMCs, obtained from culture after CMV antigen stimulation. These receptors originate from a human donor in good health (CMV status not recorded). Some clones in this sample may be carry-over from other donors' samples. CDR3s include the opening cysteine and the closing phenylalanine or tryptophan. The order of the fields is clone size, J gene, D gene, V gene, CDR3 protein, CDR3 DNA. A D gene is named only where the DNA matches it firmly. Clone size is given for some rows only: seen once, a few or many times, or a class if the clone is expanded.

abundance: NA
j_gene: TRBJ2-7
d_gene: NA
v_gene: TRBV4-2
CDR3aa: CASSQERGEVPYEQYF
CDR3nt: TGTGCCAGCAGCCAAGAAAGGGGGGAGGTACCCTACGAGCAGTACTTC

abundance: few
j_gene: TRBJ2-1
d_gene: NA
v_gene: TRBV7-6
CDR3aa: CASSLASDPASSYNEQFF
CDR3nt: TGTGCCAGCAGCTTAGCGAGTGATCCGGCGAGCTCCTACAATGAGCAGTTCTTC

abundance: NA
j_gene: TRBJ2-7
d_gene: NA
v_gene: TRBV7-8
CDR3aa: CASSLDWVGDYEQYF
CDR3nt: TGTGCCAGCAGCTTAGATTGGGTAGGGGACTACGAGCAGTACTTC

abundance: NA
j_gene: TRBJ1-2
d_gene: TRBD1
v_gene: TRBV28
CDR3aa: CASSLGQRVLLGYTF
CDR3nt: TGTGCCAGCAGTTTGGGACAGAGGGTTCTACTGGGCTACACCTTC

abundance: many
j_gene: TRBJ2-1
d_gene: NA
v_gene: TRBV9
CDR3aa: CASSDRDSLEVIDNEQFF
CDR3nt: TGTGCCAGCAGCGATAGGGACTCCTTGGAAGTGATCGACAATGAGCAGTTCTTC

abundance: once
j_gene: TRBJ1-5
d_gene: TRBD1
v_gene: TRBV19
CDR3aa: CASSIGDSFQPQHF
CDR3nt: TGTGCCAGTAGTATTGGGGACAGCTTTCAGCCCCAGCATTTT

abundance: many
j_gene: TRBJ1-2
d_gene: NA
v_gene: TRBV7-2
CDR3aa: CASSLALQGGGYTF
CDR3nt: TGTGCCAGCAGCTTAGCCCTTCAGGGAGGTGGCTACACCTTC

abundance: NA
j_gene: TRBJ2-1
d_gene: NA
v_gene: TRBV6-8
CDR3aa: CASIYWGGEQFF
CDR3nt: TGTGCCAGCATTTACTGGGGCGGCGAGCAGTTCTTC

abundance: few
j_gene: TRBJ1-1
d_gene: TRBD1
v_gene: TRBV4-3
CDR3aa: CASSQGTGGRNTEAFF
CDR3nt: TGCGCCAGCAGCCAAGGGACAGGGGGCCGGAACACTGAAGCTTTCTTT

abundance: NA
j_gene: TRBJ1-5
d_gene: TRBD1
v_gene: TRBV6-1
CDR3aa: CASLRRQGVSNQPQHF
CDR3nt: TGTGCCAGCCTAAGACGACAGGGGGTTAGCAATCAGCCCCAGCATTTT

abundance: few
j_gene: TRBJ2-1
d_gene: TRBD2
v_gene: TRBV19
CDR3aa: CASSTFLTSWGEQFF
CDR3nt: TGTGCCAGTAGTACCTTTCTGACTAGCTGGGGTGAGCAGTTCTTC

abundance: NA
j_gene: TRBJ2-3
d_gene: NA
v_gene: TRBV7-4
CDR3aa: CASSSGVLADTQYF
CDR3nt: TGTGCCAGCAGCTCGGGTGTACTGGCAGATACGCAGTATTTT

abundance: many
j_gene: TRBJ1-4
d_gene: NA
v_gene: TRBV7-8
CDR3aa: CASSLVYGRAEKLFF
CDR3nt: TGTGCCAGCAGCTTAGTTTATGGCAGGGCGGAAAAACTGTTTTTT

abundance: NA
j_gene: TRBJ2-5
d_gene: TRBD2
v_gene: TRBV28
CDR3aa: CASSPQTSGGIGTQYF
CDR3nt: TGTGCCAGCAGTCCCCAAACTAGCGGGGGGATTGGGACCCAGTACTTC

abundance: NA
j_gene: TRBJ2-7
d_gene: TRBD1
v_gene: TRBV7-9
CDR3aa: CASSWTGGHEQYF
CDR3nt: TGTGCCAGCAGCTGGACAGGGGGCCACGAGCAGTACTTC

abundance: once
j_gene: TRBJ1-5
d_gene: NA
v_gene: TRBV27
CDR3aa: CASSWFYGSNQPQHF
CDR3nt: TGTGCCAGCAGTTGGTTTTACGGGAGCAATCAGCCCCAGCATTTT

abundance: NA
j_gene: TRBJ1-6
d_gene: NA
v_gene: TRBV12-3/TRBV12-4
CDR3aa: CASSFPHSPLHF
CDR3nt: TGTGCCAGCAGTTTTCCCCATTCACCCCTCCACTTT

abundance: NA
j_gene: TRBJ1-1
d_gene: TRBD1
v_gene: TRBV27
CDR3aa: CASSLGGGIFMNTEAFF
CDR3nt: TGTGCCAGCAGTTTGGGAGGGGGCATTTTTATGAACACTGAAGCTTTCTTT

abundance: few
j_gene: TRBJ1-1
d_gene: NA
v_gene: TRBV7-4
CDR3aa: CASSPRQGAFF
CDR3nt: TGTGCCAGCAGCCCCCGACAAGGAGCTTTCTTT

abundance: NA
j_gene: TRBJ1-1
d_gene: NA
v_gene: TRBV4-1
CDR3aa: CASSLEKGDTEAFF
CDR3nt: TGCGCCAGCAGCCTCGAAAAGGGGGACACTGAAGCTTTCTTT

abundance: NA
j_gene: TRBJ2-6
d_gene: NA
v_gene: TRBV9
CDR3aa: CASSGNSLRYSGANVLTF
CDR3nt: TGTGCCAGCAGCGGGAACAGTCTACGTTATTCTGGGGCCAACGTCCTGACTTTC

abundance: NA
j_gene: TRBJ2-1
d_gene: NA
v_gene: TRBV14
CDR3aa: CASSQDRGEVYNEQFF
CDR3nt: TGTGCCAGCAGCCAAGATAGGGGCGAAGTTTACAATGAGCAGTTCTTC

abundance: many
j_gene: TRBJ2-2
d_gene: NA
v_gene: TRBV7-2
CDR3aa: CASSLNRGGTNTGELFF
CDR3nt: TGTGCCAGCAGCTTAAACAGGGGCGGGACGAACACCGGGGAGCTGTTTTTT